The clone carrying this T cell receptor (beta chain) was seen ten or more times. Its specificity is unknown. The data are from a study of T cell repertoires in cytomegalovirus infection. MiXCR, run by TCRdb on the reads, gives a single entry per CDR3 protein. The repertoire includes around 440,000 distinct CDR3 sequences, about 10% of them detected once, and roughly 10% sits in the top ten. CDR1 and CDR2 (germline): SQVTM, ANQGSEA. CDR3 length: 17 residues. J gave up 0 bases and V 1 base, and 8 bases lay outside the gene matches. Study findings and constraints: HLA-C-restricted CMV clonotypes gave the most frequent clonotype in two of eight donors.

This sequence joins TRBV29-1 and TRBJ2-1; 8 nucleotides agree with TRBD1. This TCR was sampled from a human donor in good health (CMV status not recorded). Some clones in this sample may be carry-over from other donors' samples. The sequencing input was PBMCs. The CDR3 sequence: CSVEGGQGAASYNEQFF. The CDR3 DNA reads as TGCAGCGTTGAAGGGGGCCAGGGGGCCGCCTCCTACAATGAGCAGTTCTTC.